Sequencing of this T cell receptor beta chain was carried out in a study of T-cell memory formation after mild COVID-19 (TCRdb year 2021). In terms of the full investigation: Most TCR sequence clusters were specific to one of the two donors. Two young, previously healthy adult volunteers made up the cohort, one male and one female. In two donors, T-cell clones that expanded and contracted after mild COVID-19 were tracked by sequencing TCRalpha and TCRbeta repertoires over time. General findings and caveats noted by the study authors: Contracting CD4+ clones were located mainly in the CM and EM memory subsets, whereas CD8+ clones were found to be enriched in EMRA. The detection of some responding clones in pre-infection memory suggests that pre-existing cross-reactive memory T cells joined the SARS-CoV-2 response. SARS-CoV-2 specificity of the second-wave clones peaking on day 37 was not confirmed. Clones contracting from day 15 to 85 had balanced CD4/CD8 phenotypes, while a second wave expanding from day 15 to 37 was biased towards CD4+. Only a couple of mild cases were covered in the study, and larger cohorts including severe cases with pre-infection samples were considered necessary.

In the case of this clonotype: The specificity of this receptor is unknown. Nothing much larger sits one base from this clone, and base qualities are not available.

Ficoll-Paque density gradient centrifugation was the method used to isolate PBMCs. V trim: 3 bases; J trim: 4 bases; unmatched bases: 4. The CDR3, from cysteine to phenylalanine, totals 15 residues. The retained sequence is limited to the CDR3, 45 bases, with the frame set at the first base. The germline V gene (reference sequence) sets CDR1 to DFQATT and CDR2 to SNEGSKA. This sample was sequenced with an Illumina NovaSeq 6000. TCRalpha and TCRbeta cDNA libraries were built by 5'RACE with constant-segment primers, adding sample barcodes and unique molecular identifiers. Trizol reagent was used to extract RNA from every sample. Library amplification was performed in two PCR steps, and a second sample barcode and Illumina TruSeq adapters were introduced in the second step. Sequencing of the libraries was done on an Illumina NovaSeq, producing 2 x 150 bp paired-end reads. For the original study's pipeline: With migec v1.2.7, reads were demultiplexed and then collapsed into UMI-guided consensus sequences. Using mixcr v2.1.11, the UMI consensuses were aligned to TRA and TRB V and J templates and assembled into clonotypes. Clonotypes were classified as expanded or contracted when called significant by both edgeR and NoisET, with noise models trained on biological replicates. For edgeR calls, the cutoffs were a false discovery rate-adjusted p below 0.01 and a log2 fold-change threshold of 1. As an exploratory analysis of dynamics, PCA with hierarchical clustering was applied to max-normalized trajectories of the 1000 most abundant clonotypes. Separately sequenced CD4+ and CD8+ repertoires were used to assign the CD4 or CD8 phenotype of responding clones. The public reads were run again by TCRdb, first through fastp at Q25 and then through MiXCR, and only productive beta chains were kept. Duplicate CDR3 protein sequences are folded into a single record with the most common DNA and genes. TCRdb assigned the V and J calls; the authors' analysis was not used. The sample table shows some 150,000 distinct CDR3 sequences, and 13% to 15% are seen once. Less than 30% of the sample lies in the top ten.

The sequenced sample consisted of PBMCs or a T cell subset sorted from them (not recorded which). The TCR was taken from an adult woman who had mild COVID-19 (a few samples of this study predate the infection). The sample titles of this study are shuffled in the database, so cell type and time point are left out; the donor was told from shared clones. The sequence joins TRBV20-1 to TRBJ2-2, and TRBD2 matches 11 of the central bases. For the CDR3, the sequence is CSASSLAGGTGELFF. The DNA sequence is given as TGCAGTGCTAGTAGCCTAGCGGGGGGCACCGGGGAGCTGTTTTTT.